This T cell receptor beta chain stems from a study of long-term antiretroviral therapy in people with HIV. The germline CDR1 and CDR2 sequences are SGHRS and YFSETQ. Trimming left V 1 base short and J 3 bases short, with 6 bases between. The CDR3 has 13 residues. A remark on this clone: The sample contains more than one DNA sequence encoding this CDR3.

Researchers ran immunoSEQ v3.0 at survey level. Assay: immunoSEQ multiplex PCR; the TCRdb copy retains only in-frame clones and omits some. The sample carries 20,000 to 30,000 clones, roughly 86% recorded once. The TCR comes from a woman between 25 and 40 years old with HIV. Sequenced material: unsorted PBMCs, taken 1.9 years after starting antiretroviral therapy. V usage is TRBV5-1 and J usage is TRBJ2-3; no firm D call. CDR3 coding DNA: TGCGCCAGCAGCTTGTTAGGGACAGATACGCAGTATTTT. Amino acid sequence: CASSLLGTDTQYF.